What follows are 5 T cell receptor beta chains derived from one specimen sequenced in a study of identical twins (TCRdb year 2016). The library was built by means of 5' RACE. The sample was run on an Illumina HiSeq 2000. TCRdb reprocessing: public reads trimmed at Q25 with fastp, clones called with MiXCR, in-frame beta chains kept. Identical CDR3 protein sequences are pooled into one entry, listed with their most common genes and DNA. The sample records 200,000 to 300,000 distinct CDR3 sequences, about 11% of which are singletons. The leading ten clones occupy 9% to 10% of the sample. Material: memory T cells sorted from blood. The cell subset or site label on this specimen signifies: CD45RO+ enriched T cells. Receptor source: a man in his forties or fifties in good health.

A remark on this clonotype: At one boundary the junction diverges from the germline segment, which might be a read error. V is TRBV7-9 and J is TRBJ2-7; 7 nucleotides agree with TRBD2. CDR1 is SEHNR and CDR2 is FQNEAQ in the germline V gene (reference sequence). The CDR3 totals 17 residues. The CDR3, as DNA: TGTGCCAGCAGCCTGGGGGGGGGAGCGGGGTTCTCCTACGAGCGGTACTTC. This encodes CASSLGGGAGFSYERYF.

The genes are TRBV7-2 and TRBJ2-7; D may be TRBD1 (5 bases). The CDR3 has 13 residues. From germline, CDR1 is SGHTA and CDR2 FQGNSA. The V gene lost 3 bases and the J gene lost 4 bases, with 10 bases spanning the gap. The CDR3 DNA reads TGTGCCAGCAGCTTGCCCCCAGGGTACGAGCAGTACTTC. It specifies CASSLPPGYEQYF.

This clonotype was detected ten times or more. The chain combines TRBV10-3 with TRBJ2-5; D gene ambiguous. Deletions cut 3 bases from V and 0 bases from J, with 5 bases between. The CDR3 spans 13 residues. The V gene's germline CDR1 is ENHRY and CDR2 SYGVKD. The CDR3 sequence: CAISDRNQETQYF. The CDR3 nucleotides read TGTGCCATCAGTGACCGCAACCAAGAGACCCAGTACTTC.

This clonotype was picked up many times. This chain links TRBV5-1 with TRBJ2-7; D is perhaps TRBD1 (6 bases). The CDR3 runs 14 residues. CDR1 and CDR2 from the germline V gene are SGHRS and YFSETQ. The V end was cut by 4 bases, the J end by 0 bases, with 11 bases between. As DNA, the CDR3 is TGCGCCAGCAGCCTGCGACAGGCCTCCTACGAGCAGTACTTC. Its protein product is CASSLRQASYEQYF.

This clonotype occurred a few times. The chain carries TRBV7-2 and TRBJ1-2, with 7 bases aligning to TRBD1. The CDR3 has 14 residues. Germline loops: CDR1 SGHTA, CDR2 FQGNSA. V lost 5 bases and J lost 4; bases outside the gene matches: 7. CDR3 region: CASSPGTASYGYTF. CDR3 DNA sequence: TGTGCCAGCAGCCCGGGGACAGCGAGCTATGGCTACACCTTC.